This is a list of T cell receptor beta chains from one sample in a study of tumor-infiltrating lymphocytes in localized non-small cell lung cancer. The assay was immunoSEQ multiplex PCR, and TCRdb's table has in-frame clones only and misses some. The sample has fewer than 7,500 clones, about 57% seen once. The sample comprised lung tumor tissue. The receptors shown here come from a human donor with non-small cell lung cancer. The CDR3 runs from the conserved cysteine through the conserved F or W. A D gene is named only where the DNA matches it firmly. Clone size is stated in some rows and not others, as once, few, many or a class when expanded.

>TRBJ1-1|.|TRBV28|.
CASSLDGTLGTEAFF
TGTGCCAGCAGTTTGGATGGGACCCTGGGCACTGAAGCTTTCTTT
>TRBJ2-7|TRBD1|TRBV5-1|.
CASSLIGTGSYEQYF
TGCGCCAGCAGCTTGATCGGGACAGGGTCCTACGAGCAGTACTTC
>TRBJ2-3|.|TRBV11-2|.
CASSSRRTDTQYF
TGTGCCAGCAGCTCCAGGCGCACAGATACGCAGTATTTT
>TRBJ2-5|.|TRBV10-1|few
CASSVNRGPQETQYF
TGCGCCAGCAGCGTCAATAGGGGCCCCCAAGAGACCCAGTACTTC
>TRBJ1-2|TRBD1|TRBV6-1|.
CASRRDRVYGYTF
TGTGCCAGCAGGAGGGACAGGGTCTATGGCTACACCTTC
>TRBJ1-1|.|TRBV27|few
CASSLQMNTEAFF
TGTGCCAGCAGTTTACAGATGAACACTGAAGCTTTCTTT
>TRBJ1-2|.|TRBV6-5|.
CASISPYGYTF
TGTGCCAGCATTTCCCCCTATGGCTACACCTTC
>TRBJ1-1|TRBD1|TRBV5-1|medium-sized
CASSGTGVNTEAFF
TGCGCCAGCAGCGGGACAGGGGTTAACACTGAAGCTTTCTTT
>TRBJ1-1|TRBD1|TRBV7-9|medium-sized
CASSSGGQGYTEAFF
TGTGCCAGCAGCTCCGGGGGACAGGGGTACACTGAAGCTTTCTTT
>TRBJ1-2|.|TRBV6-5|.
CATLDTLYGYTF
TGTGCCACCTTGGACACTCTCTATGGCTACACCTTC
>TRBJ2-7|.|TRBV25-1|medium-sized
CASSETRGAYEQYF
TGTGCCAGCAGTGAGACTAGGGGGGCCTACGAGCAGTACTTC
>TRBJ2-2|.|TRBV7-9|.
CATTPGSIGELFF
TGTGCCACCACGCCCGGGAGCATCGGGGAGCTGTTTTTT
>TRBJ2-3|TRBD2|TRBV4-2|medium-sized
CASSLGLAAGREVTDTQYF
TGTGCCAGCAGCCTGGGACTAGCAGCGGGGCGGGAGGTCACAGATACGCAGTATTTT
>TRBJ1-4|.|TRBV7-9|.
CASSLEGNVEKLFF
TGTGCCAGCAGCTTAGAAGGAAACGTCGAAAAACTGTTTTTT
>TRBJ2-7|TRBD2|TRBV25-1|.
CASSEQGGIYEQYF
TGTGCCAGCAGTGAACAGGGAGGGATCTACGAGCAGTACTTC
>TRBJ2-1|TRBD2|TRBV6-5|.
CASSYTGLAGNEQFF
TGTGCCAGCAGTTACACCGGACTAGCGGGCAATGAGCAGTTCTTC
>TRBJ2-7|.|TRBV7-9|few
CASTPGHSYEQYF
TGTGCCAGCACCCCGGGACACTCCTACGAGCAGTACTTC
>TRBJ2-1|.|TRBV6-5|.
CASSYGGARYNEQFF
TGTGCCAGCAGTTACGGGGGGGCGCGTTACAATGAGCAGTTCTTC
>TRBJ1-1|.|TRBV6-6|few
CASSPVAGSRNTEAFF
TGTGCCAGCAGCCCTGTCGCAGGGAGCAGGAACACTGAAGCTTTCTTT
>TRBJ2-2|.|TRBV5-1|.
CASSLAEVVPIRLFF
TGCGCCAGCAGCTTGGCCGAAGTAGTGCCGATTAGGCTGTTTTTT
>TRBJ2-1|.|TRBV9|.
CASSVYGATLANEQFF
TGTGCCAGCAGCGTATACGGGGCAACGCTAGCGAATGAGCAGTTCTTC
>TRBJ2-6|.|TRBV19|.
CASRTWGLSGANVLTF
TGTGCCAGTAGGACCTGGGGACTCTCTGGGGCCAACGTCCTGACTTTC
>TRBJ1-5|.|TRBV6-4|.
CATWTANSNQPQHF
TGTGCCACCTGGACAGCAAATAGCAATCAGCCCCAGCATTTT
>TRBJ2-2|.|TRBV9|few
CASRGGHTGELFF
TGTGCCAGCAGGGGGGGCCACACCGGGGAGCTGTTTTTT
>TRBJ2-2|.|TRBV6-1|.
CASSVRGGANTGELFF
TGTGCCAGCAGTGTCCGAGGGGGTGCGAACACCGGGGAGCTGTTTTTT
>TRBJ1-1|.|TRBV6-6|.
CASSRPGMNTEAFF
TGTGCCAGCAGTAGACCGGGTATGAACACTGAAGCTTTCTTT
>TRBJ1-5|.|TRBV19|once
CASSPTRNQPQHF
TGTGCCAGTAGTCCTACGCGGAATCAGCCCCAGCATTTT
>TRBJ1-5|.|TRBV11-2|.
CASSLDRNQPQHF
TGTGCCAGCAGCCTCGACAGAAATCAGCCCCAGCATTTT
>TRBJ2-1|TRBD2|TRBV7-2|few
CASSLGSSGGAGQFF
TGTGCCAGCAGCTTAGGGTCTAGCGGGGGGGCTGGGCAGTTCTTC
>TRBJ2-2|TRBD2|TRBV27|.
CASGGSGSVGTGELFF
TGTGCCAGTGGGGGTAGCGGGAGCGTGGGGACCGGGGAGCTGTTTTTT
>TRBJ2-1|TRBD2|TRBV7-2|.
CASSLAGGAGGKYNEQFF
TGTGCCAGCAGCTTAGCAGGTGGAGCGGGGGGGAAGTACAATGAGCAGTTCTTC